Described below is a single TCR beta chain sequence and its context. Its antigen is currently unknown. This specimen belongs to a study of T cell responses to AZD1222 COVID-19 vaccine. Study-wide points: Unmutated variant regions are reportedly the target of nearly half of TCRs that are spike-specific.

J was trimmed by 4 bases and V by 1 base; bases with no gene match: 8. This CDR3 region has 17 residues. Germline V lookup: CDR1 SEHNR, CDR2 FQNEAQ (reference sequence). The assay was immunoSEQ multiplex PCR, and TCRdb's table has in-frame clones only and misses some. The table has about 100,000 clones, around 90% seen once. Specimen: peripheral blood, collected on day 0 of AZD1222 vaccination. The receptor's source is an adult in good health. The rearrangement links TRBV7-9 to TRBJ2-1; TRBD1 matches at 9 bases. The CDR3 sequence: CASSLVPNRGQYNEQFF. The CDR3 DNA sequence: TGTGCCAGCAGCTTAGTCCCGAACAGGGGGCAATACAATGAGCAGTTCTTC.